This TCR beta chain originates from a study of glioma-infiltrating T cells after dendritic cell vaccination. Whole-study context: Between about 2002 and 2013, patients got autologous tumor lysate-pulsed dendritic cell vaccines.

Time point: after dendritic cell vaccination, including at tumor progression/relapse. The PCR used 60 V beta and 13 J beta primers. Sequencing was performed with immunoSEQ multiplex PCR; in TCRdb, only in-frame clones are kept and a portion is missing. The table shows approximately 50,000 clones, with about 91% occurring only once. This CDR3 is built from 15 residues. Per the germline V gene, CDR1 is MNHEY and CDR2 is SVGAGI. The junction had 19 bases not matched to a gene; V was cut back by 10 bases and J by 15 bases. The material was blood, obtained after dendritic cell vaccination. This receptor was identified in a human donor with glioblastoma. This chain joins TRBV6-5 and TRBJ2-1; 12 positions match TRBD2. CDR3 in DNA: TGTGCCACCGTAAGGCTAGCGGGAGGGCCGGGGCGACTGTTCTTC. Its translation is CATVRLAGGPGRLFF.